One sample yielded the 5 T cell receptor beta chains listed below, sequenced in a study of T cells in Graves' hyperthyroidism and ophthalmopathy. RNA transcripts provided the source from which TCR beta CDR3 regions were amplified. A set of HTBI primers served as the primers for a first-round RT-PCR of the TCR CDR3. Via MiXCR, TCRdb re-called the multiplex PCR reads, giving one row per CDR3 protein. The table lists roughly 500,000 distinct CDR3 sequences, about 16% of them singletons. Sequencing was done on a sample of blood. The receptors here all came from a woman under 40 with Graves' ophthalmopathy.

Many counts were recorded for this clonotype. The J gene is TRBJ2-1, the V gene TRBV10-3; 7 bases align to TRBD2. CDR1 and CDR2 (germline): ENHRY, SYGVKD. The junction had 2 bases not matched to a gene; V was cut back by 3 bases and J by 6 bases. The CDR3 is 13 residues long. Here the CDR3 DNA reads TGTGCCATCAGTGACGGCGGGAGCAATGAGCAGTTCTTC. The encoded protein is CAISDGGSNEQFF.

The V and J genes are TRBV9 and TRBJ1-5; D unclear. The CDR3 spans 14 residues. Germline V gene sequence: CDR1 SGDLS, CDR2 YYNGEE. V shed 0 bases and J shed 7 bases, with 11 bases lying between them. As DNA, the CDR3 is TGTGCCAGCAGCGTAGGGACGTTGGGACAGCCCCAGCATTTT. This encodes CASSVGTLGQPQHF.

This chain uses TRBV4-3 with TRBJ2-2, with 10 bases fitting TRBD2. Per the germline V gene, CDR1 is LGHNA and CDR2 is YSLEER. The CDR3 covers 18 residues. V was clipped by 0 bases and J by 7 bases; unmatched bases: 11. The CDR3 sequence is CASSQEGGSGRMHGELFF. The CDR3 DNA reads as TGCGCCAGCAGCCAAGAAGGGGGTAGCGGGAGGATGCACGGGGAGCTGTTTTTT.

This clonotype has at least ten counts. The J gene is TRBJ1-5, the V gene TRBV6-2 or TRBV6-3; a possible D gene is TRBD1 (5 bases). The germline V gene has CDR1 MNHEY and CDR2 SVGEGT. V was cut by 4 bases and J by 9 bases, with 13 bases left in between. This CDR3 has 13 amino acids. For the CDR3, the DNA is TGTGCCAGCAGTTTCGGAGGGGCAAGGCCCCAGCATTTT. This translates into CASSFGGARPQHF.

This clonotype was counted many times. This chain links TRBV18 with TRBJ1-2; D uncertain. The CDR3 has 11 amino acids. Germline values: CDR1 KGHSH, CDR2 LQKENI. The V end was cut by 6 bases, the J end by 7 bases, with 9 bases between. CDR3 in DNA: TGTGCCAGCTCCGCATCGAGTGGCTACACCTTC. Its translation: CASSASSGYTF.